This is a list of T cell receptor beta chains from one sample in a study of blood T cell repertoires in COVID-19. TCRdb's table, derived via immunoSEQ multiplex PCR, lists solely in-frame clones and lacks some. The repertoire holds about 150,000 clones, with about 80% as singletons. The sample taken for sequencing was peripheral blood. The receptor source for this set is a man aged 55 to 70 with acute or convalescent COVID-19. CDR3s include the opening cysteine and the closing phenylalanine or tryptophan. The order of the fields is J gene, V gene, clone size, D gene, CDR3 DNA, CDR3 protein. D genes are given only for firm matches. The size entry is marked missing in some rows and otherwise reads once, few, many or a size class.

TRBJ1-3	TRBV7-9	.	.	TGTGCCAGCAGCTTAGCGAATCTGGGGCTTGGAAACACCATATATTTT	CASSLANLGLGNTIYF
TRBJ1-5	TRBV27	.	TRBD1	TGTGCCAGCAGTTTTCGACAGGGAGGTCAGCCCCAGCATTTT	CASSFRQGGQPQHF
TRBJ2-7	TRBV14	.	.	TGTGCCAGCAGCCAAGACCGCTACTACGAGCAGTACTTC	CASSQDRYYEQYF
TRBJ1-5	TRBV19	.	.	TGTGCCAGTAGTAGGAACAGGGAGGGCGGGAGTCAGCCCCAGCATTTT	CASSRNREGGSQPQHF
TRBJ2-7	TRBV5-4	.	.	TGTGCCAGCAGCTCGGAACCTAGGTACGAGCAGTACTTC	CASSSEPRYEQYF
TRBJ1-1	TRBV19	.	.	TGTGCCAGTAGTATTACAGGATCGAACACTGAAGCTTTCTTT	CASSITGSNTEAFF
TRBJ2-1	TRBV13	.	TRBD2	TGTGCCAGCAGCTCCCCTCTAGCGGGAGGGCCCGGTGAGCAGTTCTTC	CASSSPLAGGPGEQFF
TRBJ1-6	TRBV3-1/TRBV3-2	.	TRBD1	TGTGCCAGCAGCCAACGACAGGGGAATTCACCCCTCCACTTT	CASSQRQGNSPLHF
TRBJ2-1	TRBV18	.	.	TGTGCCAGCTCACCATGGTGGGAGACCTACAATGAGCAGTTCTTC	CASSPWWETYNEQFF
TRBJ2-1	TRBV7-9	.	TRBD2	TGTGCCAGCAGCGTAAGCGGGACCAGCCTCTACAATGAGCAGTTCTTC	CASSVSGTSLYNEQFF
TRBJ1-6	TRBV15	once	.	TGTGCCACCAGCAGAGAGAAGGGGCAGGGTTCACCCCTCCACTTT	CATSREKGQGSPLHF
TRBJ2-3	TRBV5-4	.	TRBD2	TGTGCCAGCAGCTTGGGGGCTAGCGGGGGCCCCACAGATACGCAGTATTTT	CASSLGASGGPTDTQYF
TRBJ2-3	TRBV5-1	.	TRBD2	TGCGCCAGCAGCTTGGTGGCGGGAGCAGATACGCAGTATTTT	CASSLVAGADTQYF
TRBJ1-1	TRBV28	.	.	TGTGCCAGCACTACCGGGAGGTACACTGAAGCTTTCTTT	CASTTGRYTEAFF
TRBJ2-1	TRBV9	.	.	TGTGCCAGCAGCGTAGATAAAGAAGGCGGCTCCTACAATGAGCAGTTCTTC	CASSVDKEGGSYNEQFF
TRBJ2-2	TRBV5-4	.	.	TGTGCCAGCAGCTCGGCGGGAAGGAACACCGGGGAGCTGTTTTTT	CASSSAGRNTGELFF
TRBJ2-2	TRBV9	.	.	TGTGCCAGCAGCGGAGGCAGCACCGGGGAGCTGTTTTTT	CASSGGSTGELFF
TRBJ2-2	TRBV9	.	.	TGTGCCAGCAGCGTAGATGCCAGGGCCGGGGAGCTGTTTTTT	CASSVDARAGELFF
TRBJ2-3	TRBV5-1	.	.	TGCGCCAGCAGCTTGGAACGGGGGGCAGGTACAGATACGCAGTATTTT	CASSLERGAGTDTQYF
TRBJ1-6	TRBV6-2/TRBV6-3	.	.	TGTGCCAGCAGTTACCTACCCAGTATCCGGGCCCTCCACTTT	CASSYLPSIRALHF
TRBJ1-2	TRBV7-2	.	TRBD1	TGTGCCAGCAGCTTACAGGGACAGCTCGGAGGGGTTGGCTACACCTTC	CASSLQGQLGGVGYTF
TRBJ1-6	TRBV11-2	.	.	TGTGCCAGCAGCTTGGAAGACAGAGATAATTCACCCCTCCACTTT	CASSLEDRDNSPLHF
TRBJ1-3	TRBV29-1	once	.	TGCAGCGTTGAAGATCAGGACTCTGGAAACACCATATATTTT	CSVEDQDSGNTIYF
TRBJ2-7	TRBV6-5	.	.	TGTGCCAGCAGTTACGGGGCGGGGGCCGGCTATGGGCAGTACTTC	CASSYGAGAGYGQYF
TRBJ2-2	TRBV27	.	.	TGTGCCAGCAGTTTTTATCCTGTCAACACCGGGGAGCTGTTTTTT	CASSFYPVNTGELFF
TRBJ2-5	TRBV5-1	.	.	TGCGCCAGCAGCTTGATGCCAGGGGACCAAGAGACCCAGTACTTC	CASSLMPGDQETQYF
TRBJ2-1	TRBV6-5	.	TRBD2	TGTGCCAGCGCAAGAGGACTAGTTACGGTCAATGAGCAGTTCTTC	CASARGLVTVNEQFF
TRBJ1-6	TRBV6-1	.	.	TGTGCCAGCACCACCGCGCAGGGGAATTCACCCCTCCACTTT	CASTTAQGNSPLHF
TRBJ2-5	TRBV9	.	TRBD1	TGTGCCAGCAGCGTCGGACAGGGGCAAGAGACCCAGTACTTC	CASSVGQGQETQYF
TRBJ1-2	TRBV9	.	TRBD1	TGTGCCAGCAGCGGACACGGGACAGGGGATGGCTACACCTTC	CASSGHGTGDGYTF
TRBJ2-1	TRBV6-6	few	.	TGTGCCAGCAGTCCAGGATGGGACAACAATGAGCAGTTCTTC	CASSPGWDNNEQFF
TRBJ2-6	TRBV6-1	once	TRBD2	TGTGCCAGCGGTGGGCAGGGAGGGCTTGTGGGGGCCAACGTCCTGACTTTC	CASGGQGGLVGANVLTF
TRBJ2-3	TRBV7-9	.	TRBD2	TGTGCCAGCAGCTTATCGCGGGGGGGCCAGGATACGCAGTATTTT	CASSLSRGGQDTQYF
TRBJ2-2	TRBV5-1	.	TRBD2	TGCGCCAGCAGCCCCGCAGCGGGGGGAAGCACCGGGGAGCTGTTTTTT	CASSPAAGGSTGELFF
TRBJ2-1	TRBV18	.	TRBD1	TGTGCCAGCTCACCTCCGGGACAGGTCTACAATGAGCAGTTCTTC	CASSPPGQVYNEQFF
TRBJ1-2	TRBV6-6	.	TRBD1	TGTGCCAGCAAACGGGACAGGGGCGTCGGCTATGGCTACACCTTC	CASKRDRGVGYGYTF
TRBJ2-5	TRBV4-2	.	.	TGTGCCAGCAGCCAAGATCATCAGTGGTCCCAAGAGACCCAGTACTTC	CASSQDHQWSQETQYF
TRBJ2-3	TRBV7-3	.	.	TGTGCCAGCAGCTCCCCCCAGAGCACAGATACGCAGTATTTT	CASSSPQSTDTQYF
TRBJ1-6	TRBV5-7	.	TRBD1	TGTGCCAGCAGCCCCCGGGACAGGGATAATTCACCCCTCCACTTT	CASSPRDRDNSPLHF
TRBJ2-1	TRBV18	few	TRBD2	TGTGCCAGCTCACCCCCGGGGAAGCGGGGCGACACTTACAATGAGCAGTTCTTC	CASSPPGKRGDTYNEQFF
TRBJ1-6	TRBV2	.	.	TGTGCCAGCAGCTCTCAGGGAGGGCGGTCACCCCTCCACTTT	CASSSQGGRSPLHF
TRBJ2-1	TRBV5-6	.	TRBD1	TGTGCCAGCAGCTCCCAGGACAGGGTCTACAATGAGCAGTTCTTC	CASSSQDRVYNEQFF
TRBJ2-3	TRBV15	.	.	TGTGCCACCAGCCACGACAGTACTCTTAGCACAGATACGCAGTATTTT	CATSHDSTLSTDTQYF
TRBJ2-3	TRBV6-2/TRBV6-3	.	TRBD2	TGTGCCAGCAGTCGCGGGAGGGAGACAGATACGCAGTATTTT	CASSRGRETDTQYF
TRBJ2-1	TRBV30	.	TRBD2	TGTGCCTGGAGTGTAGGGAAGTCTAGCGGGAGTACCGATGAGCAGTTCTTC	CAWSVGKSSGSTDEQFF
TRBJ2-7	TRBV11-2	.	TRBD2	TGTGCCAGCAGCTTAACTAGCGGGAGAACGAGCTACGAGCAGTACTTC	CASSLTSGRTSYEQYF
TRBJ1-4	TRBV28	.	.	TGTGCCAGCAGTCGGGCAACTAATGAAAAACTGTTTTTT	CASSRATNEKLFF
TRBJ1-4	TRBV27	.	TRBD1	TGTGCCAGCAGTTCGGCCGACAGGGGCTACGAAAAACTGTTTTTT	CASSSADRGYEKLFF